This is a list of T cell receptor beta chains from one sample in a study of T cell repertoires in cytomegalovirus infection. TCRdb analysed the reads with MiXCR anew, one entry per CDR3 protein. Of 110,000 or so distinct CDR3 sequences detected, 30% appear once; the ten largest clones hold roughly 40%. No antigen has been identified for these receptors. Source: CD8+ T cells from cultured PBMCs, taken from culture after CMV antigen stimulation. These receptor sequences come from a human donor in good health (CMV status not recorded). Some clones in this sample may be carry-over from other donors' samples. CDR3s include the opening cysteine and the closing phenylalanine or tryptophan. The D gene is left open where the match is weak. Expanded clones are given a class, and other clones once, few, many or no size at all.

TRBJ1-2,-,TRBV7-6,TRBD1,TGTGCCAGCAGCTCGCCGGTGCAGGGGGACTATGGCTACACCTTC,CASSSPVQGDYGYTF
TRBJ1-4,-,TRBV4-1,-,TGCGCCAGCAGCCCAGGGGCAACTAATGAAAAACTGTTTTTT,CASSPGATNEKLFF
TRBJ2-3,medium-sized,TRBV4-1,TRBD2,TGCGCCAGCAGCCAAGTCGTCTTGCGGGGGACCACAGATACGCAGTATTTT,CASSQVVLRGTTDTQYF
TRBJ2-7,-,TRBV15,-,TGTGCCACCAGCGGAACTGACAGGACCTACGAGCAGTACTTC,CATSGTDRTYEQYF
TRBJ2-2,medium-sized,TRBV7-8,-,TGTGCCAGCAGCTTAGCGTGGAACGTGGACACCGGGGAGCTGTTTTTT,CASSLAWNVDTGELFF
TRBJ2-2,few,TRBV27,TRBD2,TGTGCCAGCACTCTAGCGGGGGGACCCGGGGAGCTGTTTTTT,CASTLAGGPGELFF
TRBJ2-4,few,TRBV20-1,TRBD1,TGCAGTGCGCCAGACAGGGCGCGGGAAAACATTCAGTACTTC,CSAPDRARENIQYF
TRBJ2-5,few,TRBV2,-,TGTGCCAGCAGTGAAATGGGGTTGGAGACCCAGTACTTC,CASSEMGLETQYF
TRBJ1-1,-,TRBV20-1,TRBD1,TGCAGTGCTAGGCTGACAGGGGGAGTGAACACTGAAGCTTTCTTT,CSARLTGGVNTEAFF
TRBJ2-3,few,TRBV6-1,TRBD2,TGTGCCAGCAGTGAGGGCGGGGGGGCCCCAGATACGCAGTATTTT,CASSEGGGAPDTQYF
TRBJ2-3,-,TRBV6-1,TRBD2,TGTGCCAGCAGTGAAGCCGTAGGTGGGGGGGTTGATACGCAGTATTTT,CASSEAVGGGVDTQYF
TRBJ2-2,-,TRBV24-1,-,TGTGCCACCAGTGATCTCAGGGCCCCCGGGGAGCTGTTTTTT,CATSDLRAPGELFF
TRBJ2-3,-,TRBV7-9,TRBD1,TGTGCCAGCAGCCCCTGGGGGACAGGGGACCAAGATACGCAGTATTTT,CASSPWGTGDQDTQYF
TRBJ1-5,-,TRBV11-2,-,TGTGCCAGCAGCGATTCAACAGGGCACAATCAGCCCCAGCATTTT,CASSDSTGHNQPQHF
TRBJ1-2,-,TRBV7-9,-,TGTGCCAGCAGCTTCGGGGATGGCTATGGCTACACCTTC,CASSFGDGYGYTF
TRBJ1-2,few,TRBV19,TRBD1,TGTGCCAGTAGTATCTCAGGGGGATCTGGCTATGGCTACACCTTC,CASSISGGSGYGYTF
TRBJ2-1,-,TRBV15,TRBD2,TGTGCCACCAGCAGAGGACTAGCGGGGGGCGGGAATGAGCAGTTCTTC,CATSRGLAGGGNEQFF
TRBJ2-5,many,TRBV4-1,-,TGCGCCAGCAGCCCCGAAGGTCAGGGCCGGGAGACCCAGTACTTC,CASSPEGQGRETQYF
TRBJ2-7,few,TRBV2,TRBD1,TGTGCCAGCATTATCCGGACAGGGTTGTCTGATCCGTACTTC,CASIIRTGLSDPYF
TRBJ2-5,-,TRBV28,TRBD1,TGTGCCAGCAGTTTACCGAGGGACAGGGGCGCGGCAGGGACCCAGTACTTC,CASSLPRDRGAAGTQYF
TRBJ2-1,-,TRBV12-3/TRBV12-4,TRBD1,TGTGCCAGCAGTTTCGGAGACAGGGGCAATGAGCAGTTCTTC,CASSFGDRGNEQFF
TRBJ1-3,-,TRBV7-9,TRBD1,TGTGCCAGCAGCTTAGTGGGACAGGGAATCGGAAACACCATATATTTT,CASSLVGQGIGNTIYF
TRBJ2-7,few,TRBV28,-,TGTGCCAGCAGTTTGATTACAGGCTACGAGCAGTACTTC,CASSLITGYEQYF
TRBJ2-1,-,TRBV15,-,TGTGCCACCAGCGGGGACGGGTCCTACAATGAGCAGTTCTTC,CATSGDGSYNEQFF
TRBJ2-6,-,TRBV7-9,-,TGTGCCAGCAGCCCCCGCCACCCGACCTCTGGGGCCAACGGCCTGACTTTC,CASSPRHPTSGANGLTF
TRBJ2-1,-,TRBV4-1,-,TGCGCCAGCAGCTCACTTAGGGGGGGGTCCTACAATGAGCAGTTCTTC,CASSSLRGGSYNEQFF
TRBJ2-7,many,TRBV7-8,-,TGTGCCAGCAGCCCGGGACCCTCCTACGAGCAGTACTTC,CASSPGPSYEQYF
TRBJ1-4,many,TRBV7-2,-,TGTGCCAGCAGCTTAGCGAACAGGGCGGGTGAAAAACTGTTTTTT,CASSLANRAGEKLFF
TRBJ2-5,few,TRBV5-6,TRBD2,TGTGCCAGCAGCTTGATGTTAACTAGCGGAAAAGAGACCCAGTACTTC,CASSLMLTSGKETQYF
TRBJ2-1,few,TRBV7-6,-,TGTGCCAGCAGCTTAGCCTTTGGCGGGGCGACCAATGAGCAGTTCTTC,CASSLAFGGATNEQFF
TRBJ2-1,few,TRBV7-9,-,TGTGCCAGCAGCTTAGGCGGGGGCCGCCACAATGAGCAGTTCTTC,CASSLGGGRHNEQFF
TRBJ2-7,-,TRBV7-9,TRBD1,TGTGCCAGCAGCCCACCGGACAGGGGAATAAAAGAGCAGTACTTC,CASSPPDRGIKEQYF
TRBJ1-2,-,TRBV12-3/TRBV12-4,-,TGTGCCAGCAGTGAAGGAGACGGCTACACCTTC,CASSEGDGYTF
TRBJ2-7,-,TRBV28,-,TGTGCCAGCAGTTCCAGGAAGGGCTTTAAAACCTACGAGCAGTACTTC,CASSSRKGFKTYEQYF
TRBJ1-2,many,TRBV7-6,-,TGTGCCAGCAGCTTAGGAGGGGATGGCTACACCTTC,CASSLGGDGYTF
TRBJ2-6,-,TRBV20-1,-,TGCAGTGCGGACTCCGGGACATCATACTCTGGGGCCAACGTCCTGACTTTC,CSADSGTSYSGANVLTF
TRBJ2-1,-,TRBV5-1,TRBD2,TGCGCCAGCAGCTTGCGGCGGGGGGCCGGCCGGGATGAGCAGTTCTTC,CASSLRRGAGRDEQFF
TRBJ2-3,-,TRBV28,TRBD1,TGTGCCAGCAGACCAAATAGACAGGGGGCGCGAGATACGCAGTATTTT,CASRPNRQGARDTQYF
TRBJ1-1,-,TRBV7-6,-,TGTGCCAGCAGCTTAGGGCGCGAGATGCGGGAAGCTTTCTTT,CASSLGREMREAFF
TRBJ2-2,few,TRBV12-3/TRBV12-4,-,TGTGCCAGCAGCCCATCTGGGGCAGGGCACACCGGGGAGCTGTTTTTT,CASSPSGAGHTGELFF
TRBJ1-4,few,TRBV4-1,-,TGCGCCAGCAGCCAGGCCCCATTTTTGTCAGCAACTAATGAAAAACTGTTTTTT,CASSQAPFLSATNEKLFF
TRBJ1-1,many,TRBV7-9,-,TGTGCCAGCATCCCGCCCAGGGAGATCATGAACACTGAAGCTTTCTTT,CASIPPREIMNTEAFF
TRBJ1-5,-,TRBV27,-,TGTGCCAGCAGTTTACGGCTTAGCAATCAGCCCCAGCATTTT,CASSLRLSNQPQHF
TRBJ1-3,-,TRBV7-9,TRBD1,TGTGCCAGCAGCTACGACAGGGCCTCTGGAAACACCATATATTTT,CASSYDRASGNTIYF
TRBJ1-1,many,TRBV28,-,TGTGCCAGCAGTTTTCAGACGAACACTGAAGCTTTCTTT,CASSFQTNTEAFF
TRBJ2-2,few,TRBV7-9,-,TGTGCCAGCAGACAGCAAAGAGGGGAGACCGGGGAGCTGTTTTTT,CASRQQRGETGELFF
TRBJ1-6,-,TRBV20-1,-,TGCAGTGCCCGCGACGGTGGGATATCACCCCTCCACTTT,CSARDGGISPLHF